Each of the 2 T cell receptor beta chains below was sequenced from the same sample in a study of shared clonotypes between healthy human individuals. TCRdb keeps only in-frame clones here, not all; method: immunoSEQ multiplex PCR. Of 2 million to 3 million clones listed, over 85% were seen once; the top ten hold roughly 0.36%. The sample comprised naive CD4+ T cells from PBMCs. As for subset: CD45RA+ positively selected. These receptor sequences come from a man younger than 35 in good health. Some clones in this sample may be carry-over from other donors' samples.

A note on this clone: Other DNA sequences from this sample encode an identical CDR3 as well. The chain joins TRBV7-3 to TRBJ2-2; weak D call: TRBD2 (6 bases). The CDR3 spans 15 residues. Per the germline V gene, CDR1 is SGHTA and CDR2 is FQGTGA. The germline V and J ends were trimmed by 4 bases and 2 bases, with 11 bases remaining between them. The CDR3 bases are TGTGCCAGCAGCTCGGGACTGGGAAACACCGGGGAGCTGTTTTTT. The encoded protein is CASSSGLGNTGELFF.

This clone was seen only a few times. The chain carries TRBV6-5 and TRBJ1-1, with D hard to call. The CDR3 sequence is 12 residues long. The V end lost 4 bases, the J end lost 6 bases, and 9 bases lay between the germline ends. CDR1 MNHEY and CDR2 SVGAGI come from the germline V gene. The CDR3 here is CASSSLEAEAFF. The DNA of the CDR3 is TGTGCCAGCAGTTCGCTTGAAGCTGAAGCTTTCTTT.